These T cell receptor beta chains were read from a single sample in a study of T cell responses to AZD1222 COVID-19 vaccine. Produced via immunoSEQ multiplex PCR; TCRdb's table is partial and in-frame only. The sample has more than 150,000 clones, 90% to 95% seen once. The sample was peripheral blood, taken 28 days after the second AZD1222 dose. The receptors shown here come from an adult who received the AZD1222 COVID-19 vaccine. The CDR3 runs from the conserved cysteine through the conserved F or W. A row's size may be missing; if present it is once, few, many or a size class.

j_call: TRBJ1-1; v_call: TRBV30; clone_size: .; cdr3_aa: CAWVKTGRLNTEAFF
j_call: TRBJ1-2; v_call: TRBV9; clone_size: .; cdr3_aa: CASSARQGSNYGYTF
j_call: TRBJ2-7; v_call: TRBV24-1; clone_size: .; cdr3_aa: CATSDRGVAREQYF
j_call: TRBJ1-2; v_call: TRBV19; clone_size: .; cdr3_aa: CASGARQGSWNGYTF
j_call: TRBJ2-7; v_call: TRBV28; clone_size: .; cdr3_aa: CASRKEPTSTYEQYF
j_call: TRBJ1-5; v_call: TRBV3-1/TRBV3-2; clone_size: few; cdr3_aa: CASSQSLYQPQHF
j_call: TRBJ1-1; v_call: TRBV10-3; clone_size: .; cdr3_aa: CAISESGQGYGTEAFF
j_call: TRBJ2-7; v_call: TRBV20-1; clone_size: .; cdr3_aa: CSAPGVDEQYF
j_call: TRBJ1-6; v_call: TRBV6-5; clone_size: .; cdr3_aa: CASGGSNSPLHF
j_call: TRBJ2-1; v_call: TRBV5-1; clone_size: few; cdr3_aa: CASSVVAGVYNEQFF
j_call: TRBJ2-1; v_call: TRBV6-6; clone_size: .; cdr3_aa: CASSYSITNEQFF
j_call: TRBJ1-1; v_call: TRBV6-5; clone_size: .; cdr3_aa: CASNPGIMNTEAFF
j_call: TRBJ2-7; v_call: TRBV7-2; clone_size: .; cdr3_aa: CASSLMTSGSSYEQYF
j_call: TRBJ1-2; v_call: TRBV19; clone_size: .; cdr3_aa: CASTGDLAYYGYTF
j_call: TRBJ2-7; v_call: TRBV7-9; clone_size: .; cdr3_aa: CASSLVVAGGYEQYF
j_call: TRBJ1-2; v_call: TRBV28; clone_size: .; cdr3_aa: CAIQLRTGPDGYTF
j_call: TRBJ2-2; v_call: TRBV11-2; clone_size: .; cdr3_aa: CASSLLGGTGELFF
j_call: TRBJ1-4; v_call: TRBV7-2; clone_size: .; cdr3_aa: CASSLGDQREKLFF
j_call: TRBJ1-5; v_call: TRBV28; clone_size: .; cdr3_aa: CASSSPLSQPQHF
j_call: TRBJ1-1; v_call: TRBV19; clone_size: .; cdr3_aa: CASSILTGRMNTEAFF
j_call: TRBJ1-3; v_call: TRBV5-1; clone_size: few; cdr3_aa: CASSLANPSSGNTIYF
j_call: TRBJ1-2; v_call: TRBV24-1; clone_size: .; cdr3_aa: CATSDPSGSYGYTF
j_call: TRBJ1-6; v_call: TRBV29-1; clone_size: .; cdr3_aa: CSVGGPGGSPLHF
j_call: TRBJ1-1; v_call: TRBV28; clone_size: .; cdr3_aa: CASSFVRASGDTEAFF
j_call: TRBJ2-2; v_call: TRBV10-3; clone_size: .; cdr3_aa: CAISEPDPTGELFF
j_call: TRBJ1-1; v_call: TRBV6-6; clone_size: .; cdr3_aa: CASSWTGRNTEAFF
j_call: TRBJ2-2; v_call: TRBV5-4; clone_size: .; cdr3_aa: CASSRDYNTGELFF
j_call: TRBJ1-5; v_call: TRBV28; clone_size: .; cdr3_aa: CASSFGTGVNQPQHF
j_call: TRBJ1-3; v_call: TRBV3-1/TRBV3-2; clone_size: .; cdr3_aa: CASSQDEIIRNTIYF
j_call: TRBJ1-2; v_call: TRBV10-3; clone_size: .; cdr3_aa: CAIRGPGLTNYGYTF
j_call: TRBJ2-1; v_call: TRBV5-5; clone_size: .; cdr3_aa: CASTSTGGRDEQFF
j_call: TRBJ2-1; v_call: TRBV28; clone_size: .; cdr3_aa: CASSQVPAAAYNPGNEQFF
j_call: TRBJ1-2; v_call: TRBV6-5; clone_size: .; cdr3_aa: CASSQGWYGYTF
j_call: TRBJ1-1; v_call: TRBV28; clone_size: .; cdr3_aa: CASSPRNEAFF
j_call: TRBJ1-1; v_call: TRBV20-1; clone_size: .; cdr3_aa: CSASRTGGGTEAFF
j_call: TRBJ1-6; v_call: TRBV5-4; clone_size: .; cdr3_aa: CASSLLGNSPLHF
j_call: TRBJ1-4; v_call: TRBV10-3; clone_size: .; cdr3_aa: CAIRGDRGDEKLFF
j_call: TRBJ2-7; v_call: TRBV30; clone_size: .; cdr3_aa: CAWSQGAGEQYF
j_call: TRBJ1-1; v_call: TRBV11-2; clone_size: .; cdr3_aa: CASSLVGLVNTEAFF
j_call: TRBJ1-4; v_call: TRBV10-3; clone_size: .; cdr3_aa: CAISESKEKLFF